These 29 T cell receptor beta chains came from one sample sequenced in a study of shared T cell receptors in the human thymus. Clones were read by immunoSEQ multiplex PCR, and TCRdb kept only the in-frame ones, dropping some. The table has 540,000 or so clones, about 80% seen once. In addition, the sample was reused for a study of human thymus T cells.

Input material: thymocytes. The receptors come from a boy less than two years old with a congenital heart defect.

This clone appeared a few times. The chain carries TRBV7-2 and TRBJ2-3, with 9 bases that match TRBD2. V lost 4 bases, J lost 4 bases, and 9 bases stayed unmatched. This CDR3 spans 16 amino acids. CDR1 SGHTA and CDR2 FQGNSA come from the germline V gene. The CDR3 protein is CASSSQVAGVADTQYF. CDR3 nucleotide sequence: TGTGCCAGCAGCTCACAGGTAGCGGGAGTGGCAGATACGCAGTATTTT. Combining the CDR3 with reference TRBV7-2 and TRBJ2-3 gives the whole variable domain GAGVSQSPSNKVTEKGKDVELRCDPISGHTALYWYRQSLGQGLEFLIYFQGNSAPDKSGLPSDRFSAERTGGSVSTLTIQRTQQEDSAVYLCASSSQVAGVADTQYFGPGTRLTVL.

This clone was seen only once. The rearrangement uses TRBV2 and TRBJ2-7; 7 nucleotides match TRBD1. The CDR3 runs 15 residues. From germline, CDR1 is SNHLY and CDR2 FYNNEI. V shed 4 bases, J shed 2 bases, and the junction held 8 bases outside the gene matches. The CDR3 protein is CASSANGTVTYEQYF. In DNA form, the CDR3 reads TGTGCCAGCAGTGCTAACGGGACAGTCACCTACGAGCAGTACTTC.

V is TRBV30 and J is TRBJ2-3; TRBD2 might be the D (6 bases). V lost 0 bases, J lost 4 bases, and 14 bases lay in between. The CDR3 is made up of 15 amino acids. Germline assignment: CDR1 GTSNPN and CDR2 SVGIG (reference sequence). The CDR3, as DNA: TGTGCCTGGAGTGTATGGAGGGCCCGCTCAGATACGCAGTATTTT. It is translated as CAWSVWRARSDTQYF.

The rearrangement links TRBV7-9 to TRBJ1-2; D unclear. The germline V and J ends were trimmed by 4 bases and 0 bases, with 6 bases remaining between them. The CDR3 loop spans 13 amino acids. The V gene's germline CDR1 is SEHNR and CDR2 FQNEAQ (reference sequence). The CDR3 loop reads CASSSQPNYGYTF. The CDR3, as DNA: TGTGCCAGCAGCTCACAACCTAACTATGGCTACACCTTC.

This clone was seen a few times. The chain combines TRBV7-8 with TRBJ2-1; 12 bases match TRBD2. The germline CDR1 and CDR2 sequences are SGHVS and FQNEAQ. J was trimmed by 5 bases and V by 5 bases; bases with no gene match: 25. CDR3 size: 22 residues. In nucleotides, the CDR3 is TGTGCCAGCAGCCCGAAGGCCAGGGATCCCCGACTAGCGGGAGCCTTGGACAATGAGCAGTTCTTC. Encoded protein: CASSPKARDPRLAGALDNEQFF.

The genes are TRBV7-6 and TRBJ1-3; possible D gene TRBD1, 6 bases. V lost 5 bases and J 0 bases, leaving 8 bases between the germline ends. This CDR3 has 14 amino acids. CDR1 SGHVS and CDR2 FNYEAQ come from the germline V gene. The CDR3 nucleotides are TGTGCCAGCAGCAGGGACACCTCTGGAAACACCATATATTTT. Translation gives CASSRDTSGNTIYF. The variable domain in full, with the rest retrieved from reference TRBV7-6 and TRBJ1-3, is GAGVSQSPRYKVTKRGQDVALRCDPISGHVSLYWYRQALGQGPEFLTYFNYEAQQDKSGLPNDRFSAERPEGSISTLTIQRTEQRDSAMYRCASSRDTSGNTIYFGEGSWLTVV.

V and J are TRBV4-3 and TRBJ1-1, with 8 nucleotides matching TRBD1. The CDR3 covers 15 residues. CDR1 is LGHNA, CDR2 YSLEER, per germline. V lost 2 bases to trimming and J lost 3 bases; unmatched junction nucleotides: 5. The CDR3 loop reads CASSQHGQGDTEAFF. CDR3 sequence (DNA): TGCGCCAGCAGCCAACACGGACAGGGCGACACTGAAGCTTTCTTT.

This clone turned up a few times. The chain recombines TRBV5-1 with TRBJ2-1; 7 bases are a match to TRBD1. V was pared by 0 bases and J by 5 bases, with 11 bases of the junction left unmatched. Germline-derived CDR1 and CDR2 are SGHRS and YFSETQ. This CDR3 has 17 residues. CDR3 in amino acids: CASSLAGGQAVHNEQFF. The DNA of the CDR3 is TGCGCCAGCAGCTTGGCCGGTGGACAGGCGGTCCACAATGAGCAGTTCTTC.

The rearrangement joins TRBV12-2 to TRBJ2-1; the table's D call TRBD1 went unverified against the DNA. TRBV12-2 is a pseudogene locus. The CDR3 consists of 15 residues. The CDR3 DNA is TGTGCAAGTCGCTTAGGACAGGGTAATGGTAATGAGCAGTTCTTC. Translated: CASRLGQGNGNEQFF.

This clone was picked up a small number of times. The J gene is TRBJ2-7, the V gene TRBV5-8; 10 nucleotides agree with TRBD1. CDR3 size: 15 residues. V lost 4 bases and J lost 2; bases outside the gene matches: 6. CDR1 is SGHTS and CDR2 is YDEGEE in the germline V gene. This CDR3 reads CASSPRDRGAYEQYF. As DNA, the CDR3 is TGTGCCAGCAGCCCCCGGGACAGGGGTGCCTACGAGCAGTACTTC.

The chain joins TRBV7-9 to TRBJ1-2; TRBD1 aligns across 7 bases. CDR3 length: 13 residues. The germline V gene has CDR1 SEHNR and CDR2 FQNEAQ (reference sequence). Trimming removed 5 bases from V and 8 bases from J; junction bases left unmatched: 8. CDR3 in DNA: TGTGCCAGCAGCCCAACCCAGGACAGGGGCTACACCTTC. This encodes CASSPTQDRGYTF.

The table lists this clone with a count of one. The chain combines TRBV11-3 with TRBJ2-3; perhaps TRBD1 as D (6 bases). The CDR3 covers 17 residues. The V gene's germline CDR1 is SGHNT and CDR2 YENEEA. V was cut by 4 bases and J by 2 bases, with 19 bases left in between. Written as DNA, the CDR3 is TGTGCCAGCAGCTCCCTAGCCACCAGGGGATACACAGATACGCAGTATTTT. Protein sequence: CASSSLATRGYTDTQYF.

The chain employs TRBV19 and TRBJ2-1; TRBD1 is a possible D gene (6 bases). Germline CDR1 and CDR2: LNHDA and SQIVND (reference sequence). Trimming removed 5 bases at V and 4 bases at J, with 9 bases between. The CDR3 has 13 residues. The CDR3 protein is CASSPGQYNEQFF. The CDR3 DNA reads as TGTGCCAGTAGTCCAGGACAGTACAATGAGCAGTTCTTC. The variable domain in full, completed from reference TRBV19 and TRBJ2-1, reads DGGITQSPKYLFRKEGQNVTLSCEQNLNHDAMYWYRQDPGQGLRLIYYSQIVNDFQKGDIAEGYSVSREKKESFPLTVTSAQKNPTAFYLCASSPGQYNEQFFGPGTRLTVL.

This clone was detected once. CDR3 residues: CASSISRDTPYEQYF. The DNA for the CDR3 is TGTGCCAGTAGTATTTCGCGAGACACCCCCTACGAGCAGTACTTC. The chain uses TRBV19 and TRBJ2-7; no definite D call. The CDR3 consists of 15 residues. Trimming took off 3 bases at V and 2 bases at J, with 14 bases between the two ends. Germline V CDR1 and CDR2: LNHDA, SQIVND (reference sequence).

V and J are TRBV7-9 and TRBJ2-7; D possibly corresponds to TRBD2 (5 bases). Deletions cut 1 base from V and 6 bases from J, with 13 bases between. The CDR3 runs to 14 residues. Germline V gene data show CDR1 as SEHNR and CDR2 as FQNEAQ (reference sequence). In nucleotides, the CDR3 is TGTGCCAGCAGCTTAGGGCCTAGCTTTCTCGAGCAGTACTTC. Its translation: CASSLGPSFLEQYF.

The chain is built from TRBV7-9 and TRBJ2-3, with unresolved D. The germline V gene has CDR1 SEHNR and CDR2 FQNEAQ (reference sequence). V was trimmed by 1 base and J by 1 base, leaving 9 bases between them. The CDR3 contains 15 residues. The CDR3 nucleotides are TGTGCCAGCAGCTTAGGGCAGAGCGGCACAGATACGCAGTATTTT. As protein: CASSLGQSGTDTQYF.

The V and J genes are TRBV9 and TRBJ1-5; 7 nucleotides agree with TRBD1. This CDR3 is built from 16 residues. With V trimmed by 0 bases and J by 1 base, 4 bases remained unmatched. Germline V gene lookup returns CDR1 SGDLS and CDR2 YYNGEE. CDR3 DNA sequence: TGTGCCAGCAGCGTAGATAGCAGGGGGAGCAATCAGCCCCAGCATTTT. Translating gives CASSVDSRGSNQPQHF.

This sequence joins TRBV2 and TRBJ2-1, with 10 nucleotides matching TRBD2. This CDR3 comprises 15 residues. The germline V gene encodes CDR1 SNHLY and CDR2 FYNNEI. J was trimmed by 4 bases and V by 8 bases; bases with no gene match: 8. CDR3 DNA: TGTGCCAGCGGAACCAGCGGGGGGGGTTACAATGAGCAGTTCTTC. Protein sequence: CASGTSGGGYNEQFF.

The J gene is TRBJ1-5, the V gene TRBV5-8; the D is unclear. This CDR3 comprises 15 residues. The germline V and J ends were trimmed by 2 bases and 0 bases, with 9 bases remaining between them. CDR1 and CDR2 from the germline V gene are SGHTS and YDEGEE. Here the CDR3 reads CASSFREDSNQPQHF. CDR3 bases: TGTGCCAGCAGCTTCAGAGAGGATAGCAATCAGCCCCAGCATTTT.

V is TRBV27 and J is TRBJ1-3; a weak D match, TRBD1 (5 bases). This CDR3 is 15 amino acids long. Looked up from germline, CDR1 is MNHEY and CDR2 is SMNVEV (reference sequence). Trimming removed 3 bases from V and 0 bases from J, with 9 bases in between. The CDR3 nucleotides read TGTGCCAGCAGTTTGGTGGGGGGCTCTGGAAACACCATATATTTT. It codes for CASSLVGGSGNTIYF.

In this sample, this clone turned up a few times. The gene calls are TRBV15 and TRBJ2-2; unclear D gene. Germline CDR1 reads LNHNV; CDR2 reads YYDKDF (reference sequence). V was trimmed by 0 bases and J by 0 bases, leaving 11 bases between them. This CDR3 comprises 17 residues. In DNA form, the CDR3 reads TGTGCCACCAGCAGAGATGCGGCCAGCTCGAACACCGGGGAGCTGTTTTTT. This sequence encodes CATSRDAASSNTGELFF.

The chain recombines TRBV6-5 with TRBJ1-1, with 8 bases matching TRBD1. Germline V CDR1 and CDR2: MNHEY, SVGAGI. Trimming took 7 bases from V and 4 from J; bases not matched to a gene: 8. The CDR3 contains 14 residues. The CDR3: CASKPKTGGTEAFF. The CDR3 nucleotides read TGTGCCAGCAAACCCAAAACAGGGGGCACTGAAGCTTTCTTT.

The V gene is TRBV7-2, the J gene TRBJ2-3; TRBD2 might be the D (6 bases). V was trimmed by 1 base and J by 0 bases, leaving 11 bases between them. CDR1 and CDR2 from the germline V gene are SGHTA and FQGNSA. The CDR3 loop spans 16 amino acids. The CDR3 nucleotides read TGTGCCAGCAGCTTAGTCGGCGGGGAGAGCACAGATACGCAGTATTTT. It is translated as CASSLVGGESTDTQYF.

This rearrangement joins TRBV6-5 to TRBJ2-7; TRBD1 matches at 7 bases. Germline CDR1 is MNHEY and CDR2 is SVGAGI. CDR3 length: 14 amino acids. Trimming cost V 3 bases and J 1 base; bases outside gene matches: 3. CDR3 amino acids: CASSYGTASYEQYF. In nucleotides, the CDR3 is TGTGCCAGCAGTTATGGGACAGCTTCCTACGAGCAGTACTTC.

The chain uses TRBV29-1 and TRBJ2-4; 7 bases agree with TRBD1. This CDR3 region has 13 residues. V gave up 5 bases and J gave up 2 bases; unmatched junction bases: 3. The germline V gene has CDR1 SQVTM and CDR2 ANQGSEA. CDR3 sequence reads: CSVPTGSKNIQYF. The DNA for the CDR3 is TGCAGCGTTCCGACAGGGTCCAAAAACATTCAGTACTTC.

This chain uses TRBV30 with TRBJ2-3; maybe TRBD1 (5 bases). V shed 3 bases and J shed 2 bases, with 12 bases lying between them. Germline CDR1 reads GTSNPN; CDR2 reads SVGIG (reference sequence). This CDR3 region has 14 residues. CDR3 sequence: CAWRQARVTDTQYF. The DNA for the CDR3 is TGTGCCTGGAGACAAGCCAGGGTCACAGATACGCAGTATTTT.

The chain uses TRBV27 and TRBJ1-2, with 7 positions matching TRBD1. Germline CDR1 reads MNHEY; CDR2 reads SMNVEV (reference sequence). The trim removed 5 bases at V and 6 bases at J, leaving 12 bases unmatched. CDR3 length equals 15 residues. The CDR3 region is CASSPRDSGWDGYTF. The DNA for the CDR3 is TGTGCCAGCAGTCCCCGGGACAGCGGTTGGGATGGCTACACCTTC.

The V call is TRBV7-9, the J call TRBJ2-2; 7 nucleotides align to TRBD1. Trimming cost V 5 bases and J 4 bases; bases outside gene matches: 10. Germline V gives CDR1 SEHNR, CDR2 FQNEAQ (reference sequence). This CDR3 has 16 residues. CDR3 in amino acids: CASSGAEGAGTGELFF. DNA of the CDR3: TGTGCCAGCAGCGGCGCTGAGGGGGCAGGCACCGGGGAGCTGTTTTTT.

V and J are TRBV28 and TRBJ2-7; TRBD2 matches 16 bases. The germline CDR1 and CDR2 sequences are MDHEN and SYDVKM. The trim removed 2 bases at V and 1 base at J, leaving 8 bases unmatched. This CDR3 has 19 amino acids. The CDR3 nucleotides are TGTGCCAGCAGTTTAGGGACTAGCGGGAGGGCCCATATATCCTACGAGCAGTACTTC. This gives the protein CASSLGTSGRAHISYEQYF. Variable domain in full (rest from reference TRBV28 and TRBJ2-7): DVKVTQSSRYLVKRTGEKVFLECVQDMDHENMFWYRQDPGLGLRLIYFSYDVKMKEKGDIPEGYSVSREKKERFSLILESASTNQTSMYLCASSLGTSGRAHISYEQYFGPGTRLTVT.